These 18 T cell receptor beta chains came from one sample sequenced in a study of human T cells and chemical hapten exposure. TCRdb ran MiXCR on the RACE reads and lists one entry per CDR3 protein. The sample carries roughly 130,000 distinct CDR3 sequences, around 11% recorded once. Time point in this sample: patch test 3, about 24 weeks after DPC sensitization. Documented treatment: therapeutic diphenylcyclopropenone sensitization with weekly scalp DPC. The sample consisted of whole blood, taken in connection with sensitization to the hapten diphenylcyclopropenone (DPC). These TCRs come from a woman in her 50s with alopecia areata. Some clones in this sample may be carry-over from other donors' samples.

The table lists this clonotype with a few counts. The chain is built from TRBV12-3 or TRBV12-4 and TRBJ2-2; TRBD1 aligns across 9 bases. The CDR3 contains 17 residues. The V gene end was trimmed by 4 bases and the J gene end by 4 bases; junction bases not matched to a gene: 10. CDR3 amino acids: CASSSWTGAGGTGELFF. DNA of the CDR3: TGTGCCAGCAGTTCCTGGACAGGGGCGGGTGGCACCGGGGAGCTGTTTTTT.

This clonotype was seen at least ten times. The rearrangement links TRBV29-1 to TRBJ2-6; no reliable D call. The CDR3 consists of 11 residues. The germline gives CDR1 SQVTM, CDR2 ANQGSEA. Trimming cost V 3 bases and J 9 bases, with 6 bases left between them. The CDR3: CSVEKGNVLTF. In DNA, the CDR3 is TGCAGCGTTGAGAAGGGCAACGTCCTGACTTTC. Supplemented by reference TRBV29-1 and TRBJ2-6, the full variable domain reads SAVISQKPSRDICQRGTSLTIQCQVDSQVTMMFWYRQQPGQSLTLIATANQGSEATYESGFVIDKFPISRPNLTFSTLTVSNMSPEDSSIYLCSVEKGNVLTFGAGSRLTVL.

This clonotype has at least ten counts. This chain connects TRBV29-1 to TRBJ2-5, with a possible D match to TRBD2 (6 bases). Trimming pared 5 bases from V and 13 bases from J, leaving 17 bases between. The CDR3 has 11 residues. Germline V gene lookup returns CDR1 SQVTM and CDR2 ANQGSEA. This CDR3 reads CSVWDFREWYF. CDR3 DNA sequence: TGCAGCGTTTGGGACTTCCGAGAATGGTACTTC.

Only a few counts were recorded for this clonotype. This chain connects TRBV5-1 to TRBJ2-1; TRBD1 is a possible D gene (6 bases). This CDR3 has 18 residues. Between the trimmed V and J ends, which lost 4 bases and 7 bases, there was a span of 27 bases. Germline V gene data show CDR1 as SGHRS and CDR2 as YFSETQ. The CDR3 DNA reads as TGCGCCAGCAGCCTCCACTTCTCCGACAGGTCGGGCGGGAATGAGCAGTTCTTC. Its protein product is CASSLHFSDRSGGNEQFF.

V is TRBV24-1 and J is TRBJ2-1, with TRBD2 matching 8 bases. CDR3 length equals 15 residues. Germline V gives CDR1 KGHDR, CDR2 SFDVKD. Trimming took 4 bases from V and 8 from J; bases not matched to a gene: 9. The CDR3 bases are TGTGCCACCAGTGAAGAGGCGGGAGGTCGAGATGAGCAGTTCTTC. Residues: CATSEEAGGRDEQFF.

The chain is built from TRBV7-9 and TRBJ1-5, with 8 bases fitting TRBD1. J was trimmed by 3 bases and V by 5 bases; bases with no gene match: 6. The CDR3 spans 15 residues. Per the germline V gene, CDR1 is SEHNR and CDR2 is FQNEAQ (reference sequence). CDR3 sequence: CASSVQGDINQPQHF. Here the CDR3 DNA reads TGTGCCAGCAGCGTACAGGGGGATATCAATCAGCCCCAGCATTTT.

This sequence joins TRBV7-8 and TRBJ2-3; D is undetermined. Germline CDR1 SGHVS, CDR2 FQNEAQ. Trimming removed 5 bases at V and 2 bases at J, with 14 bases between. This CDR3 region has 15 residues. The CDR3 loop reads CASSPTQRFTDTQYF. The CDR3 DNA reads TGTGCCAGCAGCCCAACCCAACGGTTCACAGATACGCAGTATTTT. The full variable domain, with the rest looked up from reference TRBV7-8 and TRBJ2-3, is GAGVSQSPRYKVAKRGQDVALRCDPISGHVSLFWYQQALGQGPEFLTYFQNEAQLDKSGLPSDRFFAERPEGSVSTLKIQRTQQEDSAVYLCASSPTQRFTDTQYFGPGTRLTVL.

This clonotype was observed a handful of times. The J gene is TRBJ1-1, the V gene TRBV6-2 or TRBV6-3; D is possibly TRBD1 (5 bases). Germline CDR1 and CDR2: MNHEY and SVGEGT. V was shortened by 2 bases and J by 6 bases, with 16 bases between the two germline ends. This CDR3 comprises 15 residues. The CDR3 coding sequence is TGTGCCAGCAGTTACGGGGCAGACCCGCTCCCTGAAGCTTTCTTT. This encodes CASSYGADPLPEAFF.

The chain joins TRBV15 to TRBJ2-1; D possibly uses TRBD1 or TRBD2 (5 bases each). V was trimmed by 2 bases and J by 10 bases, leaving 12 bases between them. CDR1 is LNHNV, CDR2 YYDKDF, per germline (reference sequence). This CDR3 has 13 residues. CDR3 loop: CATSRIRDGEQFF. In DNA, the CDR3 is TGTGCCACCAGCAGAATCAGGGACGGCGAGCAGTTCTTC. The variable domain in full, with the rest retrieved from reference TRBV15 and TRBJ2-1, is DAMVIQNPRYQVTQFGKPVTLSCSQTLNHNVMYWYQQKSSQAPKLLFHYYDKDFNNEADTPDNFQSRRPNTSFCFLDIRSPGLGDTAMYLCATSRIRDGEQFFGPGTRLTVL.

This chain uses TRBV25-1 with TRBJ1-1; D not certain. V was trimmed by 4 bases and J by 7 bases, leaving 10 bases between them. Germline V gene sequence: CDR1 MGHDK, CDR2 SYGVNS. This CDR3 is 12 amino acids long. The CDR3 DNA follows: TGTGCCAGCAGTGGGAGGGAGGTTGAAGCTTTCTTT. Encoded protein: CASSGREVEAFF.

This clonotype was counted between two and nine times. Here the CDR3 DNA reads TGTGCCAGCAGTTCCACAGGGGACTATGGCTACACCTTC. Translated: CASSSTGDYGYTF. The chain links TRBV2 to TRBJ1-2, with TRBD1 matching over 7 bases. Per the germline V gene, CDR1 is SNHLY and CDR2 is FYNNEI. After removal of 5 bases from V and 3 bases from J, the junction contained 3 bases not matched to a gene. This CDR3 comprises 13 residues.

This clonotype has more than one count but fewer than ten. The chain links TRBV2 to TRBJ1-1; 11 nucleotides match TRBD1. Trimming at V came to 7 bases and at J to 4 bases, leaving 8 bases not matched to a gene. This CDR3 is 15 amino acids long. Germline CDR1 reads SNHLY; CDR2 reads FYNNEI. In nucleotides, the CDR3 is TGTGCCAGCATCGGGGCGGGGACAGGGGGCACTGAAGCTTTCTTT. Its protein product is CASIGAGTGGTEAFF.

This clonotype was counted between two and nine times. This chain uses TRBV10-3 with TRBJ2-3; the D is unclear. This CDR3 spans 12 amino acids. V was shortened by 5 bases and J by 2 bases, with 5 bases between the two germline ends. Germline V gives CDR1 ENHRY, CDR2 SYGVKD. The CDR3 reads CAISQPTDTQYF. The CDR3 nucleotides are TGTGCCATCAGTCAACCCACAGATACGCAGTATTTT.

The CDR3 spells CASSPLDRGRNTEAFF. As DNA, the CDR3 is TGTGCCAGCAGTCCCCTCGACAGGGGGCGGAACACTGAAGCTTTCTTT. The chain couples TRBV27 to TRBJ1-1; 10 bases are shared with TRBD1. Germline-derived CDR1 and CDR2 are MNHEY and SMNVEV (reference sequence). The CDR3 covers 16 residues. J was trimmed by 1 base and V by 5 bases; bases with no gene match: 7.

About this clonotype: A much larger clone is a single base away; this may be a read error. The CDR3 loop is CAISDPPTGGNTEAFF. The CDR3 bases are TGTGCCATCAGTGACCCCCCAACAGGGGGGAACACTGAAGCTTTCTTT. The chain is built from TRBV10-3 and TRBJ1-1, with 8 bases that match TRBD1. The V gene end was trimmed by 3 bases and the J gene end by 1 base; junction bases not matched to a gene: 7. The CDR3 has 16 amino acids. Germline CDR1 reads ENHRY; CDR2 reads SYGVKD.

The chain links TRBV10-3 to TRBJ2-3, with a tentative D call TRBD1 (6 bases). Trimming took off 0 bases at V and 5 bases at J, with 15 bases between the two ends. CDR3 length: 16 amino acids. Germline V gene sequence: CDR1 ENHRY, CDR2 SYGVKD. Here the CDR3 DNA reads TGTGCCATCAGTGAGTCGCAGGACAGTATTCTAGATACGCAGTATTTT. It translates to CAISESQDSILDTQYF.

This clonotype has at least ten counts. CDR3 sequence reads: CSAPGQGVHGAFF. CDR3 sequence (DNA): TGCAGTGCTCCTGGACAGGGCGTTCATGGAGCTTTCTTT. V is TRBV20-1 and J is TRBJ1-1; 8 bases are a match to TRBD1. This CDR3 comprises 13 residues. The ends lost 5 bases at V and 10 bases at J; junction bases unmatched: 12. Germline CDR1 and CDR2: DFQATT and SNEGSKA (reference sequence).

At least ten counts were recorded for this clonotype. This sequence joins TRBV27 and TRBJ2-1; 11 nucleotides line up with TRBD2. Losses at the gene ends were 5 bases for V and 4 bases for J; bases not matched to a gene: 1. CDR3 length: 14 residues. Germline CDR1 MNHEY, CDR2 SMNVEV (reference sequence). In nucleotides, the CDR3 is TGTGCCAGCAGTCGACTAGCGGGGTACAATGAGCAGTTCTTC. Translated: CASSRLAGYNEQFF.